Below, 13 T cell receptor beta chains from the same sample are listed, as sequenced in a study of regulatory T cells in long-lasting Graves disease (dated by TCRdb to about 2021). This sample's time point label indicates: persistent/refractory GD, antithyroid drugs over 5 years with positive TRAb. For both TCR sequencing and RNA sequencing, RNA was extracted from PBMCs using TRIzol. The library was prepared using multiplex PCR. The reads were generated on an Illumina HiSeq 4000. CDR3 regions were amplified by Arm-PCR with iRepertoire HTBI primers to construct TCR beta libraries. TCRdb trimmed the raw reads at Q25, called clones with MiXCR and kept productive beta chains. All rows with the same CDR3 protein become a single entry with the most common DNA and genes. The sample includes roughly 450,000 distinct CDR3 sequences, with approximately 23% observed a single time. Approximately 14% of the sample comes from the top ten.

Sample: peripheral blood mononuclear cells (PBMCs), taken when the disease was refractory, from a patient treated with antithyroid drugs. Source of these receptors: a female donor with Graves disease.

This clonotype was counted only a few times. The chain is built from TRBV2 and TRBJ2-2; 7 bases line up with TRBD1. CDR3 size: 14 residues. CDR1 is SNHLY and CDR2 is FYNNEI in the germline V gene. With V trimmed by 10 bases and J by 1 base, 6 bases remained unmatched. The CDR3, as DNA: TGTGCCACCGCCGGGACAGTGAACACCGGGGAGCTGTTTTTT. Protein product: CATAGTVNTGELFF.

This clonotype has a handful of counts. The J gene is TRBJ2-4, the V gene TRBV6-1, with 7 bases that match TRBD2. The germline gives CDR1 MNHNS, CDR2 SASEGT. This CDR3 spans 14 amino acids. Losses at the gene ends were 11 bases for V and 4 bases for J; bases not matched to a gene: 11. CDR3 region: CAACLGGGKNIQYF. CDR3 nucleotide sequence: TGTGCCGCCTGCTTGGGGGGGGGTAAAAACATTCAGTACTTC.

Concerning this clonotype: This sequence may be a read error, since a much larger clone differs from it by one base. This chain joins TRBV6-2 or TRBV6-3 and TRBJ1-1; perhaps TRBD1 as D (5 bases). Germline CDR1 MNHEY, CDR2 SVGEGT. The CDR3 is 15 amino acids. The CDR3 protein is CASSYLVGQNTGAFF. CDR3 nucleotides: TGTGCCAGCAGTTACCTTGTGGGGCAGAACACTGGAGCTTTCTTT.

The table lists this clonotype with a few counts. This chain links TRBV4-1 with TRBJ2-4; tentatively, D is TRBD1 (5 bases). V lost 2 bases and J lost 3, with 14 bases in between. The CDR3 runs to 16 residues. Germline V gene lookup returns CDR1 MGHRA and CDR2 YSYEKL. Here the CDR3 reads CASSQPTKGNKNIQYF. CDR3 sequence (DNA): TGCGCCAGCAGCCAACCCACGAAGGGGAACAAAAACATTCAGTACTTC.

This clonotype occurred many times. V gene TRBV27 combines with J gene TRBJ2-7; D tentatively fits TRBD1 or TRBD2 (5 bases each). Trimming removed 3 bases at V and 4 bases at J, with 10 bases between. Germline V gene lookup returns CDR1 MNHEY and CDR2 SMNVEV (reference sequence). This CDR3 comprises 13 residues. CDR3 DNA: TGTGCCAGCAGTTTGGGACCAAAGTACGAGCAGTACTTC. This codes for CASSLGPKYEQYF.

V gene TRBV29-1 combines with J gene TRBJ1-2; no clear D gene. CDR1 SQVTM and CDR2 ANQGSEA come from the germline V gene. The CDR3 runs 11 residues. The CDR3 spells CTTWVNYGYTF. For the CDR3, the DNA is TGCACCACGTGGGTTAACTATGGCTACACCTTC.

This clonotype showed up just a few times. The chain carries TRBV5-1 and TRBJ1-6; D may be TRBD1 (5 bases). CDR1 SGHRS and CDR2 YFSETQ come from the germline V gene. The CDR3 runs 16 residues. Deletions cut 4 bases from V and 6 bases from J, with 17 bases between. CDR3 region: CASSIDPGVTNSPLHF. CDR3 nucleotide sequence: TGCGCCAGCAGCATAGACCCGGGGGTGACTAATTCACCCCTCCACTTT.

V and J are TRBV5-5 and TRBJ1-3; D is unclear. Per the germline V gene, CDR1 is SGHKS and CDR2 is YYEKEE (reference sequence). The V end was cut by 5 bases, the J end by 5 bases, with 14 bases between. CDR3 length equals 14 residues. As DNA, the CDR3 is TGTGCCAGCAGAAATTTCGCACTTCGAAACACCATATATTTT. This translates into CASRNFALRNTIYF.

This clonotype came up once. V usage is TRBV28 and J usage is TRBJ1-5, with D tentatively TRBD1 (6 bases). The V gene lost 10 bases and the J gene lost 1 base, with 17 bases spanning the gap. The CDR3 is 15 amino acids. Germline V CDR1 and CDR2: MDHEN, SYDVKM. The CDR3 bases are TGTGCCACCAGGGGAGGGGAGGGAAGCAATCAGCCCCAGCATTTT. Translated: CATRGGEGSNQPQHF.

Many counts were recorded for this clonotype. The chain couples TRBV12-3 or TRBV12-4 to TRBJ2-5, with 8 nucleotides matching TRBD2. The CDR3 extends over 15 amino acids. With V trimmed by 6 bases and J by 2 bases, 8 bases remained unmatched. This CDR3 is CASSPSGRGQETQYF. CDR3 DNA: TGTGCCAGCAGCCCTAGCGGGCGGGGACAAGAGACCCAGTACTTC.

In its sample, this clonotype was seen many times. The chain joins TRBV28 to TRBJ1-5, with D unclear. V was pared by 3 bases and J by 3 bases, with 12 bases between. The CDR3 loop spans 15 amino acids. Germline V gene lookup returns CDR1 MDHEN and CDR2 SYDVKM. The CDR3 nucleotides are TGTGCCAGCAGTTTTTCAGGCCAGACCAATCAGCCCCAGCATTTT. Amino acid sequence: CASSFSGQTNQPQHF. The complete variable domain, with remaining parts taken from reference TRBV28 and TRBJ1-5, reads DVKVTQSSRYLVKRTGEKVFLECVQDMDHENMFWYRQDPGLGLRLIYFSYDVKMKEKGDIPEGYSVSREKKERFSLILESASTNQTSMYLCASSFSGQTNQPQHFGDGTRLSIL.

This clonotype was seen at least ten times. This rearrangement joins TRBV5-5 to TRBJ2-7; the match to TRBD2 covers 7 bases. The CDR3 covers 15 residues. V trimming: 2 bases; J trimming: 0 bases; junction bases outside the gene matches: 5. Germline V gives CDR1 SGHKS, CDR2 YYEKEE (reference sequence). In DNA, the CDR3 is TGTGCCAGCAGCTTTGTAGCGGGTAGCTCCTACGAGCAGTACTTC. It is translated as CASSFVAGSSYEQYF.

The genes are TRBV12-3 or TRBV12-4 and TRBJ1-6; D gene uncertain. The V end was cut by 0 bases, the J end by 0 bases, with 9 bases between. This CDR3 has 17 residues. The CDR3 sequence: CASSLAIRSSYNSPLHF. DNA for the CDR3: TGTGCCAGCAGTTTAGCGATCAGGAGCTCCTATAATTCACCCCTCCACTTT.